This passage covers 12 T cell receptor beta chains from one sample sequenced in a study of blood T cells in healthy people across ages. The authors ran a second PCR of roughly 6 to 12 cycles using a sample-barcoded 5' primer and a J-beta primer mix. TCRdb re-derived calls from the 5' RACE reads in MiXCR, one entry per CDR3 protein. The data hold approximately 1.5 million distinct CDR3 sequences, with approximately 32% observed a single time. The sequenced material came from blood. Receptors were obtained from a woman aged 25-40 years in good health.

This chain joins TRBV10-3 and TRBJ1-2, with D perhaps matching TRBD1 (5 bases). The germline V gene has CDR1 ENHRY and CDR2 SYGVKD. The CDR3 consists of 15 residues. V lost 8 bases and J lost 8, with 24 bases in between. The CDR3 spells CAIDQGTASSQGYTF. CDR3 bases: TGTGCCATCGACCAGGGAACGGCTTCAAGCCAAGGCTACACCTTC.

About this clonotype itself: An end of the junction does not agree with germline; a read error may underlie this. The chain recombines TRBV11-2 with TRBJ2-5; D may correspond to TRBD1 or TRBD2 (5 bases each). Germline values: CDR1 SGHAT, CDR2 FQNNGV. This CDR3 region has 16 residues. CDR3: CVSSPREFGAQETQYF. The DNA for the CDR3 is TGTGTCAGCAGCCCCCGAGAGTTCGGGGCCCAAGAGACCCAGTACTTC.

This clonotype was observed at least ten times. The chain combines TRBV24-1 with TRBJ2-3; D possibly corresponds to TRBD1 (6 bases). Trimming cost V 5 bases and J 5 bases, with 16 bases left between them. Germline V gene lookup returns CDR1 KGHDR and CDR2 SFDVKD. The CDR3 sequence is 15 residues long. The CDR3 here is CATSGLTGYGDTQYF. CDR3 bases: TGTGCCACCAGTGGCCTCACAGGGTACGGAGATACGCAGTATTTT.

The J gene is TRBJ2-5, the V gene TRBV7-9; D possibly corresponds to TRBD1 (6 bases). The DNA matches TRBJ2-1 better at its end, which makes the J call doubtful. The CDR3 consists of 15 residues. From germline, CDR1 is SEHNR and CDR2 FQNEAQ (reference sequence). The CDR3 loop is CASSPNRAGQETQFF. CDR3 DNA: TGTGCCAGCAGCCCCAACAGGGCTGGGCAAGAGACCCAGTTCTTC.

In this sample, this clonotype turned up many times. The rearrangement links TRBV15 to TRBJ1-2; TRBD1 matches at 7 bases. The CDR3 is 16 amino acids. Per the germline V gene, CDR1 is LNHNV and CDR2 is YYDKDF (reference sequence). Trimming removed 1 base from V and 7 bases from J; junction bases left unmatched: 12. As DNA, the CDR3 is TGTGCCACCAGCAGAGTCCCAAGACAGGGAAGCCCTGGCTACACCTTC. Translation gives CATSRVPRQGSPGYTF.

This clonotype was observed a few times. The CDR3 reads CASGWGGSPSTDTQYF. The CDR3 nucleotides are TGTGCCAGCGGGTGGGGGGGCTCGCCCAGCACAGATACGCAGTATTTT. The chain couples TRBV9 to TRBJ2-3; D may be TRBD2 (7 bases). V was trimmed by 7 bases and J by 0 bases, leaving 18 bases between them. The CDR3 loop spans 16 amino acids. CDR1 and CDR2 from the germline V gene are SGDLS and YYNGEE.

This clonotype was observed a handful of times. CDR3 residues: CSARGDLAGTSGVRDTQYF. The CDR3, as DNA: TGCAGTGCTAGAGGTGATCTGGCCGGGACTAGCGGGGTCAGGGATACGCAGTATTTT. This sequence joins TRBV20-1 and TRBJ2-3; 13 bases align to TRBD2. V lost 1 base to trimming and J lost 6 bases; unmatched junction nucleotides: 16. CDR3 length equals 19 residues. The germline gives CDR1 DFQATT, CDR2 SNEGSKA (reference sequence).

The CDR3 DNA is TGTGCCAGCAGCCTTACTTTTCCGGGACCGAGCGAGGCTTTCTTT. Protein: CASSLTFPGPSEAFF. This chain connects TRBV7-2 to TRBJ1-1; TRBD1 might be the D (5 bases). The germline CDR1 and CDR2 sequences are SGHTA and FQGNSA. This CDR3 has 15 amino acids. Trimming left V 5 bases short and J 11 bases short, with 24 bases between.

The chain couples TRBV18 to TRBJ2-1; the D gene could be TRBD1 or TRBD2 (5 bases each). This CDR3 region has 13 residues. Germline CDR1 KGHSH, CDR2 LQKENI. V lost 2 bases, J lost 9 bases, and 11 bases lay in between. The CDR3 DNA follows: TGTGCCAGCTCACCAGGCCGGGACGCTGAGCAGTTCTTC. It yields the protein CASSPGRDAEQFF.

This clonotype was detected only a few times. The chain recombines TRBV30 with TRBJ2-1; a possible D gene is TRBD1 (5 bases). Looked up from germline, CDR1 is GTSNPN and CDR2 is SVGIG (reference sequence). The V gene lost 0 bases and the J gene lost 9 bases, with 9 bases spanning the gap. The length of the CDR3 is 12 residues. The CDR3 protein is CAWSVGHGEQFF. Here the CDR3 DNA reads TGTGCCTGGAGTGTGGGGCATGGTGAGCAGTTCTTC.

This clonotype was seen at least ten times. The chain has TRBV2 and TRBJ2-2; the match to TRBD2 covers 10 bases. The V gene's germline CDR1 is SNHLY and CDR2 FYNNEI. This CDR3 is built from 15 residues. The trim removed 4 bases at V and 1 base at J, leaving 0 bases unmatched. The CDR3 DNA reads as TGTGCCAGCAGTGGGACTAGCGGGAACACCGGGGAGCTGTTTTTT. This translates into CASSGTSGNTGELFF. Based on the CDR3 plus reference TRBV2 and TRBJ2-2, the full variable domain is EPEVTQTPSHQVTQMGQEVILRCVPISNHLYFYWYRQILGQKVEFLVSFYNNEISEKSEIFDDQFSVERPDGSNFTLKIRSTKLEDSAMYFCASSGTSGNTGELFFGEGSRLTVL.

About this clonotype: At one boundary the junction diverges from the germline segment, which might be a read error. The V gene is TRBV20-1, the J gene TRBJ2-1; D may be TRBD1 (6 bases). Germline values: CDR1 DFQATT, CDR2 SNEGSKA (reference sequence). The CDR3 runs 15 residues. CDR3 bases: TGCGGTGCTCCACCGGCAGGGGCGATCTACAATGAGCAGTTCTTC. Protein sequence: CGAPPAGAIYNEQFF.